The T cell receptor beta chain described here comes from a study of vaccination and CD4 T cells after COVID-19. The wider study: The makeup of the convalescents was six males and four females, two of them Hispanic. Median time from second vaccine dose to sampling was 72 days (14 to 241). Overlapping peptides covering the spike proteins of SARS-CoV-2, HCoV-NL63, HCoV-OC43 and HCoV-229E were added to stimulate cells.

Sequence data for DNA of cultured CD4+ T cells were generated by the Oncomine TCR Beta short-read assay. TCRdb independently ran MiXCR on the PCR reads; one entry per CDR3 protein. The sample carries some 15,000 distinct CDR3 sequences, around 50% recorded once. The time point is: late sampling 161 to 241 days after vaccination in a few convalescent patients. Treatment noted: roughly 10-day PBMC culture with coronavirus spike peptide pools or control peptides (ViraFEST assay). General study results and limits: SARS-CoV-2-reactive clonotypes showed a nonsignificant median rise from around 20 to 38.

The length of the CDR3 is 14 residues. The V gene lost 6 bases and the J gene lost 1 base, with 7 bases spanning the gap. Germline V gives CDR1 SNHLY, CDR2 FYNNEI. To note about this clonotype: Its antigen is currently unknown.

This rearrangement joins TRBV2 to TRBJ2-6; D is uncertain. Sequencing used CD4+ T cells from blood, cultured in vitro, obtained about 7 months after SARS-CoV-2 vaccination. The TCR sequence derives from a human donor who had recovered from COVID-19. CDR3 bases: TGTGCCAGCAGACAGTCGTCTGGGGCCAACGTCCTGACTTTC. Translating gives CASRQSSGANVLTF.